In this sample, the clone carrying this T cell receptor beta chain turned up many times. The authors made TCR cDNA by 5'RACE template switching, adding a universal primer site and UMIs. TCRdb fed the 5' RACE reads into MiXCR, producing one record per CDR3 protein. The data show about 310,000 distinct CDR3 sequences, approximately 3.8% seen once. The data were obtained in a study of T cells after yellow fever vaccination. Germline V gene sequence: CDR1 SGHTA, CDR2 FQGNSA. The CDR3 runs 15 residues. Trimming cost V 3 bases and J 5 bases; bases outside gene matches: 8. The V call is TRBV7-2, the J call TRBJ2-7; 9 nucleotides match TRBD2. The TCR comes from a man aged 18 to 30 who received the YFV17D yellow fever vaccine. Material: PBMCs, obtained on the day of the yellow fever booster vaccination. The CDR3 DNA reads TGTGCCAGCAGCTTCCCTTTAGCGGGGGCCGACGAGCAGTACTTC. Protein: CASSFPLAGADEQYF. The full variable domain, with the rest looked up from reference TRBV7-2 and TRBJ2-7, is GAGVSQSPSNKVTEKGKDVELRCDPISGHTALYWYRQSLGQGLEFLIYFQGNSAPDKSGLPSDRFSAERTGGSVSTLTIQRTQQEDSAVYLCASSFPLAGADEQYFGPGTRLTVT.